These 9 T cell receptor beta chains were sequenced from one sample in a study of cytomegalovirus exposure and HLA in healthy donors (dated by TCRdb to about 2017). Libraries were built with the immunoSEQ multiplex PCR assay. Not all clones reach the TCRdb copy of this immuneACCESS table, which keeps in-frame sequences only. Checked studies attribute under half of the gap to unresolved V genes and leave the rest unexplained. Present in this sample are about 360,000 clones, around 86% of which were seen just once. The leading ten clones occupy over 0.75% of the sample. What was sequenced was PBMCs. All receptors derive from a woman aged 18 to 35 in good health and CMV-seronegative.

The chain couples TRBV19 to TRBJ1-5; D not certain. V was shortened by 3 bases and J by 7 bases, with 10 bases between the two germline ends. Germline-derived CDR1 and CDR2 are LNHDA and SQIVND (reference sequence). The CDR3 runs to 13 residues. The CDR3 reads CASSISPAQPQHF. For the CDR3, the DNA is TGTGCCAGTAGTATCTCCCCCGCGCAGCCCCAGCATTTT.

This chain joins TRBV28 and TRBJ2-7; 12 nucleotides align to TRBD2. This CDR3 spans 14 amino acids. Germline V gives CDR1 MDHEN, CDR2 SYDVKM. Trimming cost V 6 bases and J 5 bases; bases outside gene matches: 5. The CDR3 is CASRGRLAGDEQYF. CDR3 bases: TGTGCCAGCAGAGGCCGACTAGCGGGAGACGAGCAGTACTTC.

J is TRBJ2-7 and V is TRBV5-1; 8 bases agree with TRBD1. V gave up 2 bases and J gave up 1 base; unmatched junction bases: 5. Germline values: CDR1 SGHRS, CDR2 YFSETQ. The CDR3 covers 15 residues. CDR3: CASSLTGQVSYEQYF. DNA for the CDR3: TGCGCCAGCAGCTTAACGGGACAGGTATCCTACGAGCAGTACTTC.

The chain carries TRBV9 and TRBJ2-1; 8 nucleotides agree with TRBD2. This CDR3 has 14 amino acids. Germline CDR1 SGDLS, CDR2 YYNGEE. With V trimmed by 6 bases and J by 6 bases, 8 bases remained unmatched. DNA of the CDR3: TGTGCCAGCAACATAGCGGGAAGAGGCAATGAGCAGTTCTTC. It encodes CASNIAGRGNEQFF. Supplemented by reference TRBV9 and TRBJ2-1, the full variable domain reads DSGVTQTPKHLITATGQRVTLRCSPRSGDLSVYWYQQSLDQGLQFLIQYYNGEERAKGNILERFSAQQFPDLHSELNLSSLELGDSALYFCASNIAGRGNEQFFGPGTRLTVL.

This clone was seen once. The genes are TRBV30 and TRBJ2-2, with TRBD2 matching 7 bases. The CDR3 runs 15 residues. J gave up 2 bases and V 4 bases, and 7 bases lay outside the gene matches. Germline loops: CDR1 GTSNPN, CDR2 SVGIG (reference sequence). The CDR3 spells CAWKREGSNTGELFF. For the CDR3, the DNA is TGTGCCTGGAAGAGGGAGGGCTCCAACACCGGGGAGCTGTTTTTT.

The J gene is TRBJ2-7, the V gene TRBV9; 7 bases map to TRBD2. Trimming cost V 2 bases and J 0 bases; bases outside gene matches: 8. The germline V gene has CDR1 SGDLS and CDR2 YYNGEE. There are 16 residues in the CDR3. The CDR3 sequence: CASSVSGTTSSYEQYF. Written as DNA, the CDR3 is TGTGCCAGCAGCGTTTCCGGGACTACGAGCTCCTACGAGCAGTACTTC.

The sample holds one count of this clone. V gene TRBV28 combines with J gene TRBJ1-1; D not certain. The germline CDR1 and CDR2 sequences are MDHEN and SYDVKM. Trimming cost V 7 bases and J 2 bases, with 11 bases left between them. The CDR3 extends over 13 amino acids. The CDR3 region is CASNRLRNTEAFF. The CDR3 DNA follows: TGTGCCAGCAATAGATTGAGAAACACTGAAGCTTTCTTT. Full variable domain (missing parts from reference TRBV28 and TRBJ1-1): DVKVTQSSRYLVKRTGEKVFLECVQDMDHENMFWYRQDPGLGLRLIYFSYDVKMKEKGDIPEGYSVSREKKERFSLILESASTNQTSMYLCASNRLRNTEAFFGQGTRLTVV.

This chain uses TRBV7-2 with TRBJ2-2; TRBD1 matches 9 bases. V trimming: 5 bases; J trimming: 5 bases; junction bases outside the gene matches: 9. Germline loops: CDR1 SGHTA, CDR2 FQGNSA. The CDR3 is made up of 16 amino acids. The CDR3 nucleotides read TGTGCCAGCAGCCCACAGGGGGCTAAGAGGACCGGGGAGCTGTTTTTT. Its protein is CASSPQGAKRTGELFF.

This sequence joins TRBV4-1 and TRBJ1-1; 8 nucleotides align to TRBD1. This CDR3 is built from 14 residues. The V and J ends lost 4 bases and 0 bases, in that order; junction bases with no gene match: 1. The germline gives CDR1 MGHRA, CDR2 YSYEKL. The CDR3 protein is CASSRGQVNTEAFF. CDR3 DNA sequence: TGCGCCAGCAGCCGGGGACAGGTGAACACTGAAGCTTTCTTT.